The clone carrying this TCR beta chain was seen a handful of times. The record originates from a study of identical twins. The germline V gene has CDR1 SGHDT and CDR2 YYEEEE. The J segment lost 2 bases and the V segment lost 4 bases, leaving 4 bases of the junction unmatched. This CDR3 comprises 14 residues. Via MiXCR, TCRdb re-called the 5' RACE reads, giving one row per CDR3 protein. The sample consists of just over 450,000 distinct CDR3 sequences, 14% of them appearing once. This same sample was also taken into another study, of yellow fever vaccine responses in identical twins.

The chain couples TRBV5-6 to TRBJ2-5; TRBD2 aligns across 8 bases. The sequence was obtained from a young woman in good health. The sequenced material came from CD4+ T cells sorted from blood. CDR3 coding DNA: TGTGCCAGCAGCCAAGGACTAGCACAAGAGACCCAGTACTTC. Protein sequence: CASSQGLAQETQYF.